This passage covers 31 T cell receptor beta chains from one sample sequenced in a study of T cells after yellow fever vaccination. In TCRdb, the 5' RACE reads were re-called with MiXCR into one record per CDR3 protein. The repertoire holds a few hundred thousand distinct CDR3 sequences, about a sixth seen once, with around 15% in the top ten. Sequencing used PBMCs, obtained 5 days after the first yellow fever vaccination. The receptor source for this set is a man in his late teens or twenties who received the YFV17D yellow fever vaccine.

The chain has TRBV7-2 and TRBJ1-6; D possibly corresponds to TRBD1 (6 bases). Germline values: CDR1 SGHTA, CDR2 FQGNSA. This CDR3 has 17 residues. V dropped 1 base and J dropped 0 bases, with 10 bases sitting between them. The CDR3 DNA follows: TGTGCCAGCAGCTTAGTTGGGGGGGCCTCCTATAATTCACCCCTCCACTTT. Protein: CASSLVGGASYNSPLHF.

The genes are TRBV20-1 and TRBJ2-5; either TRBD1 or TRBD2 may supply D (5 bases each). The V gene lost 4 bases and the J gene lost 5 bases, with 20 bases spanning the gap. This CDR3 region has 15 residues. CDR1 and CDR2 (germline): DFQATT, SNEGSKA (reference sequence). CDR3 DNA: TGCAGTGCTATACCCTTTACGTCGGGGCGGGAGACCCAGTACTTC. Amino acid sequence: CSAIPFTSGRETQYF.

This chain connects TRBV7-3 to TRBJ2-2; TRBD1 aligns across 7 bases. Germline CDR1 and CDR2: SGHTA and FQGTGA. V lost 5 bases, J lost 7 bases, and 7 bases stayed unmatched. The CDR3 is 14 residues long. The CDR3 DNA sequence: TGTGCCAGCAGCCCAAACAGGGGTGGCGGGGAGCTGTTTTTT. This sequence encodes CASSPNRGGGELFF.

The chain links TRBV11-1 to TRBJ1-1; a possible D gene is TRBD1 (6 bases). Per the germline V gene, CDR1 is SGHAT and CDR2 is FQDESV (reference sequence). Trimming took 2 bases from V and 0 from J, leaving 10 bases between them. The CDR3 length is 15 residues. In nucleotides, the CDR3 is TGTGCCAGCAGCTTAAGGACAGCTGTGAACACTGAAGCTTTCTTT. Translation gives CASSLRTAVNTEAFF.

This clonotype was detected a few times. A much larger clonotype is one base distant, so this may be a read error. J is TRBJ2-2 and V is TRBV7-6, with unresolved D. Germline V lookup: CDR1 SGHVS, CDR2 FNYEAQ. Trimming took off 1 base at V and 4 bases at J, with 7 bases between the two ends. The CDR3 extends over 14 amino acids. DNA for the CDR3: TGTGCCAGCAGCTTAGGGATCGGCACCGGGGAGCTGTTTTTT. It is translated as CASSLGIGTGELFF.

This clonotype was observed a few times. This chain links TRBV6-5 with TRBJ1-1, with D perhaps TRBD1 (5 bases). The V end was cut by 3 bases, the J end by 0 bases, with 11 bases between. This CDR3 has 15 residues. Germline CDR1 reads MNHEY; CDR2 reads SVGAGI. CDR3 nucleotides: TGTGCCAGCAGTTATGGAGGGACTCTGAACACTGAAGCTTTCTTT. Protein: CASSYGGTLNTEAFF.

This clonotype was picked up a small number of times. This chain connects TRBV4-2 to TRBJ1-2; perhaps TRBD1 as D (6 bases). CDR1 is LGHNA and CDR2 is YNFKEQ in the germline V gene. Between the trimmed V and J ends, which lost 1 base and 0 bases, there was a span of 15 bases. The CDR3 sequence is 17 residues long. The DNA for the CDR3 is TGTGCCAGCAGCCAAGCGGAGACAGGCATTTCTAACTATGGCTACACCTTC. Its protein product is CASSQAETGISNYGYTF.

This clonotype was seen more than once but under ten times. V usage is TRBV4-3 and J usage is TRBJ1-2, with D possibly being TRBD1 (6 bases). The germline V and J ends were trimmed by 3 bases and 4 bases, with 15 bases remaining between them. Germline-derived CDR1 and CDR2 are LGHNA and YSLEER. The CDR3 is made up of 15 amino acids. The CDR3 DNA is TGCGCCAGCAGCCAGGACAGTCGCTCGGCCTATGGCTACACCTTC. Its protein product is CASSQDSRSAYGYTF.

CDR3 coding DNA: TGCAGTGCCTGGGGGCTAGCGGGGGGGAGCACAGATACGCAGTATTTT. Its translation is CSAWGLAGGSTDTQYF. V usage is TRBV20-1 and J usage is TRBJ2-3; TRBD2 aligns across 12 bases. The germline gives CDR1 DFQATT, CDR2 SNEGSKA (reference sequence). The CDR3 length is 16 residues. V lost 6 bases and J lost 0; bases outside the gene matches: 7.

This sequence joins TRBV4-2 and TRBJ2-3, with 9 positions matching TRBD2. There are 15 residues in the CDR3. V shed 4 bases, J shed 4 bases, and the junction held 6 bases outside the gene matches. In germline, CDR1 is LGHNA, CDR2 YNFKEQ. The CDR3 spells CASSPRGTSPDTQYF. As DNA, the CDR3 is TGTGCCAGCAGCCCTCGGGGGACTAGCCCAGATACGCAGTATTTT.

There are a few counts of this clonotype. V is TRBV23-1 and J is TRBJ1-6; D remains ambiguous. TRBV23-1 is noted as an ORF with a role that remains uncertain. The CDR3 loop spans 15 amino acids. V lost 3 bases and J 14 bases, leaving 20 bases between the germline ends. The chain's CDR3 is CASSHWTVPKGALHF. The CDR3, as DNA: TGCGCCAGCAGTCATTGGACGGTCCCTAAAGGCGCCCTCCACTTT.

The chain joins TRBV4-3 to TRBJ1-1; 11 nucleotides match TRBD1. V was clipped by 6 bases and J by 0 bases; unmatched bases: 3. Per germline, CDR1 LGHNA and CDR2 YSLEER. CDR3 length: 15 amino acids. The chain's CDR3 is CASRPGQGVNTEAFF. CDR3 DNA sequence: TGCGCCAGCAGACCGGGACAGGGGGTGAACACTGAAGCTTTCTTT.

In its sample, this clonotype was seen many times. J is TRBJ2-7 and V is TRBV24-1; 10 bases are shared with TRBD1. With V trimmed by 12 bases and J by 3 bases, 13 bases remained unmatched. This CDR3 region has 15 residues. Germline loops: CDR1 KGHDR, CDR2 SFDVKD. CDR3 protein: CAPQARDRGLYEQYV. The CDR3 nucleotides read TGTGCCCCCCAGGCTCGGGACAGGGGACTCTACGAGCAGTACGTC.

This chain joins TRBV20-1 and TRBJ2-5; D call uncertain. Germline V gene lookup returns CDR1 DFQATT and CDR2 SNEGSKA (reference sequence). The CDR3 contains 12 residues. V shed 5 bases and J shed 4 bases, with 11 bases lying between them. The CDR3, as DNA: TGCAGTGCTGGGCCCGGCGGAGAGACCCAGTACTTC. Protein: CSAGPGGETQYF.

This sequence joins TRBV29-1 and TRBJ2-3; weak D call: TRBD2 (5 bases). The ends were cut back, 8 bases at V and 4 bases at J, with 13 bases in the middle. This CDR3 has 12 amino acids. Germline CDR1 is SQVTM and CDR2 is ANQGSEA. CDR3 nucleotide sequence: TGCAGCTCCCACTCGGGGTCAGATACGCAGTATTTT. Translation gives CSSHSGSDTQYF.

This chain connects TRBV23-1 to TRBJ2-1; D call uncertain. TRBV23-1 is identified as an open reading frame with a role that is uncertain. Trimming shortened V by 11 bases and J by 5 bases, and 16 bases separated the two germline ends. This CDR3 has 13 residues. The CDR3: CAHPLWSNNEQFF. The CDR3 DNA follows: TGCGCCCACCCTTTGTGGTCTAACAATGAGCAGTTCTTC.

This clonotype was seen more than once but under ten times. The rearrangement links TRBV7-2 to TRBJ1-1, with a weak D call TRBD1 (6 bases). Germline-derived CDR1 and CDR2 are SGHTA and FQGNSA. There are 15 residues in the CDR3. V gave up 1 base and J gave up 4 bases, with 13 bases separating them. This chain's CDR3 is CASSLVGQGGTEAFF. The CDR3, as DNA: TGTGCCAGCAGCTTAGTCGGACAAGGGGGCACTGAAGCTTTCTTT.

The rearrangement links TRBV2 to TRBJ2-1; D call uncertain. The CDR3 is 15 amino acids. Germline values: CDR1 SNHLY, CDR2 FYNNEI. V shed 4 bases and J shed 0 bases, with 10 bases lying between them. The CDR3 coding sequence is TGTGCCAGCAGTGCGACGGGCAGCTCCTACAATGAGCAGTTCTTC. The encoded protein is CASSATGSSYNEQFF.

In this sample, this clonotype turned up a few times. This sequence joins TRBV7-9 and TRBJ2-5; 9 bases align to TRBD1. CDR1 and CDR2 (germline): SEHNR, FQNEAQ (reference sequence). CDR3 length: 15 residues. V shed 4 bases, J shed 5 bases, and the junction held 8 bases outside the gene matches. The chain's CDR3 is CASSSHRGHRETQYF. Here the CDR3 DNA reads TGTGCCAGCAGCTCCCACAGGGGGCATAGGGAGACCCAGTACTTC.

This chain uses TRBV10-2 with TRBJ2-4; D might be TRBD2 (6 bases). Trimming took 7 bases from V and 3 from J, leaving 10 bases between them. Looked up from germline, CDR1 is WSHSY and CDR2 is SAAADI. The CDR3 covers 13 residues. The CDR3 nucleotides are TGCGCCAGCACCCCGGGAGTCAAAAACATTCAGTACTTC. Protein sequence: CASTPGVKNIQYF.

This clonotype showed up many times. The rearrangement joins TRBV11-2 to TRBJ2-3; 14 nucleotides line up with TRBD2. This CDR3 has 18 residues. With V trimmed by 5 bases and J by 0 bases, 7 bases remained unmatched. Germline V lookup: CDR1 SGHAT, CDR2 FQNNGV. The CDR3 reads CASSTGTSGGKSTDTQYF. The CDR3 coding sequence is TGTGCCAGCAGCACCGGGACTAGCGGGGGTAAAAGCACAGATACGCAGTATTTT. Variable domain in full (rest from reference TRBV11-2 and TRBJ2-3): EAGVAQSPRYKIIEKRQSVAFWCNPISGHATLYWYQQILGQGPKLLIQFQNNGVVDDSQLPKDRFSAERLKGVDSTLKIQPAKLEDSAVYLCASSTGTSGGKSTDTQYFGPGTRLTVL.

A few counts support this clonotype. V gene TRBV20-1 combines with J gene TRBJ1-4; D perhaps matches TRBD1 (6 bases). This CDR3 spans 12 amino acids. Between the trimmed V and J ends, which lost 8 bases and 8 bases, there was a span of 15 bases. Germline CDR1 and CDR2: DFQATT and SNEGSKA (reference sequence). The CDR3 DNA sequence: TGCAGTCCATCACAGGGTGACGAAAAACTGTTTTTT. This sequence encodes CSPSQGDEKLFF.

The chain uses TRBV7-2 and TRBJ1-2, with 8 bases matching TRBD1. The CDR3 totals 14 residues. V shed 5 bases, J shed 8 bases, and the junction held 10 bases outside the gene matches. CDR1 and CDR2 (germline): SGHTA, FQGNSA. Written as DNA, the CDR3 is TGTGCCAGCAGCAGGAGGGACAGGTCTTCGGGCTACACCTTC. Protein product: CASSRRDRSSGYTF. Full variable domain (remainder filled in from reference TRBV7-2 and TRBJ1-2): GAGVSQSPSNKVTEKGKDVELRCDPISGHTALYWYRQSLGQGLEFLIYFQGNSAPDKSGLPSDRFSAERTGGSVSTLTIQRTQQEDSAVYLCASSRRDRSSGYTFGSGTRLTVV.

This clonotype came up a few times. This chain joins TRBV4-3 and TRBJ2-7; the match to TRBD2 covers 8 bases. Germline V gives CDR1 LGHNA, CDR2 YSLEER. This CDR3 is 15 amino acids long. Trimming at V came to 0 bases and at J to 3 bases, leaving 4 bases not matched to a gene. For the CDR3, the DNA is TGCGCCAGCAGCCAAGATCGGGAGGGTGGCTACGAGCAGTACTTC. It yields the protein CASSQDREGGYEQYF.

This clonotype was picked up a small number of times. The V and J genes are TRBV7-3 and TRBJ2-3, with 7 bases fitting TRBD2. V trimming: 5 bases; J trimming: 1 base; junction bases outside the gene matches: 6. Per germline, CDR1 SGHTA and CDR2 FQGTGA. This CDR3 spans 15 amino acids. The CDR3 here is CASSPMGGGTDTQYF. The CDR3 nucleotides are TGTGCCAGCAGCCCGATGGGGGGGGGCACAGATACGCAGTATTTT.

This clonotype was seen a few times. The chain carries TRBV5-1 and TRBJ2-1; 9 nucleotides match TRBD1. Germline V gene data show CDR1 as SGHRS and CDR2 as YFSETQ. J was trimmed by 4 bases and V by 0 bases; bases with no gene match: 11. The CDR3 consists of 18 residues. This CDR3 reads CASSLAGLRDRAYNEQFF. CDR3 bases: TGCGCCAGCAGCTTGGCCGGATTGAGGGACAGGGCTTACAATGAGCAGTTCTTC.

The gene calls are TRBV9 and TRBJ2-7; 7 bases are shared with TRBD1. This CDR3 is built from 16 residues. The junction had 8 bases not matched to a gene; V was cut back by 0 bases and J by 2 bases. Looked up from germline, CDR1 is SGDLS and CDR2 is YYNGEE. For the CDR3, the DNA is TGTGCCAGCAGCGTAGATGCGACAGGGCATACCTACGAGCAGTACTTC. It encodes CASSVDATGHTYEQYF.

In nucleotides, the CDR3 is TGTGCCAGCAGCGGCGGGGGGGCCACAGATACGCAGTATTTT. It translates to CASSGGGATDTQYF. The rearrangement links TRBV5-4 to TRBJ2-3; 9 nucleotides match TRBD2. J gave up 2 bases and V 4 bases, and 2 bases lay outside the gene matches. This CDR3 is 14 amino acids long. Germline V gene lookup returns CDR1 SGHNT and CDR2 YYREEE (reference sequence). Full variable domain (missing parts from reference TRBV5-4 and TRBJ2-3): ETGVTQSPTHLIKTRGQQVTLRCSSQSGHNTVSWYQQALGQGPQFIFQYYREEENGRGNFPPRFSGLQFPNYSSELNVNALELDDSALYLCASSGGGATDTQYFGPGTRLTVL.

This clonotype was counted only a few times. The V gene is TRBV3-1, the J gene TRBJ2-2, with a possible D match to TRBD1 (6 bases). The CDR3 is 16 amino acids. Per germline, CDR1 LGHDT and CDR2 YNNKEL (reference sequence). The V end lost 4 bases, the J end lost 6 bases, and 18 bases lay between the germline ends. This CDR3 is CASSPRDTGMAGELFF. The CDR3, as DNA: TGTGCCAGCAGCCCAAGAGATACAGGGATGGCCGGGGAGCTGTTTTTT.

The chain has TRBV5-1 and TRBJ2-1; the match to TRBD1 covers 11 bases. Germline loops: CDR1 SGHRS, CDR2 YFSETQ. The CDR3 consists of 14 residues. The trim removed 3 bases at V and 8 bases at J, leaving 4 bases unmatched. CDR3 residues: CASSWDRGTHEQFF. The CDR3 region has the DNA TGCGCCAGCAGCTGGGACAGGGGGACACATGAGCAGTTCTTC.

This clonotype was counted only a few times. The chain's CDR3 is CSARQGFNEQFF. CDR3 nucleotide sequence: TGCAGTGCCCGACAAGGTTTCAATGAGCAGTTCTTC. The rearrangement joins TRBV20-1 to TRBJ2-1; D gene unclear. V lost 6 bases and J lost 6, with 12 bases in between. The CDR3 consists of 12 residues. Germline V gives CDR1 DFQATT, CDR2 SNEGSKA (reference sequence).